This T cell receptor delta chain was recovered during a study of gamma-delta chains in newborns, infants, children. This clone was seen a few times. Other DNA sequences in the same sample also yield this CDR3. Trimming took off 0 bases at V and 0 bases at J, with 14 bases between the two ends. The CDR3 loop spans 19 amino acids. Germline V CDR1 and CDR2: GEAIGNYY, EKD. TCRdb ran CATT on the reads. The data hold about 15,000 delta-chain clones, with 7% to 7.5% observed a single time. The source is a child who was a newborn, infant or young child, either healthy, febrile or measles-vaccinated (not recorded which). The rearrangement links TRDV2 to TRDJ3, with D possibly TRDD3 on 6 matching bases. Input material: blood. The CDR3, as DNA: TGTGCCTGTGACACCGTGGGGGGCCCTAGCTCCTGGGACACCCGACAGATGTTTTTC. Its translation is CACDTVGGPSSWDTRQMFF.